Given below is one TCR beta chain in context. MiXCR was run by TCRdb on the 5' RACE reads, yielding one entry per CDR3 protein. The repertoire includes tens of thousands of distinct CDR3 sequences, 10% of them detected once, and approximately 4.1% sits in the top ten. The CDR3 sequence is 16 residues long. CDR1 is LGHDT and CDR2 is YNNKEL in the germline V gene (reference sequence). Trimming cost V 5 bases and J 7 bases; bases outside gene matches: 8. The sample belongs to a study of early T cells in non-severe SARS-CoV-2 infection. J is TRBJ2-3 and V is TRBV3-1; 14 nucleotides align to TRBD2. Sequencing was done on a sample of whole blood. The sequence derives from an adult who was a healthcare worker with PCR-confirmed SARS-CoV-2 infection or an uninfected control (not recorded which). CDR3 amino acids: CASSVGTSGSRNTQYF. The CDR3 DNA reads as TGTGCCAGCAGCGTCGGGACTAGCGGGAGTAGGAATACGCAGTATTTT.